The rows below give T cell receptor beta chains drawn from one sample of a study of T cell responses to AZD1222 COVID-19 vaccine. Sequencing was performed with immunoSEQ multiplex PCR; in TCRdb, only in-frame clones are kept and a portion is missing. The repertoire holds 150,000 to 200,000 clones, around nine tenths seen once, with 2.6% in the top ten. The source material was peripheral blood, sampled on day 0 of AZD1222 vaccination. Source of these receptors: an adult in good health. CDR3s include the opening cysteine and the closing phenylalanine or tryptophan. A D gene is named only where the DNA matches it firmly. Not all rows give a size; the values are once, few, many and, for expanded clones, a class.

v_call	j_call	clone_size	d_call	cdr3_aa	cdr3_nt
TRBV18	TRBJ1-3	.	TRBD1	CASSITGGGGNTIYF	TGTGCCAGCTCAATCACAGGGGGCGGTGGAAACACCATATATTTT
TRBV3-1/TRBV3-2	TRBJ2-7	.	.	CASSRGQTSSYEQYF	TGTGCCAGCAGCCGCGGACAGACTAGCTCCTACGAGCAGTACTTC
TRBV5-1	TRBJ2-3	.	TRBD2	CASSLGQAGGPDTQYF	TGCGCCAGCAGCTTGGGTCAGGCGGGAGGGCCAGATACGCAGTATTTT
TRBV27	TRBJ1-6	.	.	CASSLWGPLSSYNSPLHF	TGTGCCAGCAGTTTATGGGGACCCCTCAGCTCCTATAATTCACCCCTCCACTTT
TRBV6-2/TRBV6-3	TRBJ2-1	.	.	CASSPPPWDYNEQFF	TGTGCCAGCAGCCCACCCCCGTGGGACTACAATGAGCAGTTCTTC
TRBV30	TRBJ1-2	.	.	CAWNVGTSGSRENYGYTF	TGTGCCTGGAATGTAGGGACTAGCGGGAGCAGGGAAAACTATGGCTACACCTTC
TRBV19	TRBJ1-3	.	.	CASSTQTGSSGNTIYF	TGTGCCAGTAGTACCCAGACAGGAAGCTCTGGAAACACCATATATTTT
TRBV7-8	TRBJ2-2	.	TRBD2	CASSLEPAGALLITNTGELFF	TGTGCCAGCAGCTTAGAGCCAGCGGGAGCACTTCTAATAACCAACACCGGGGAGCTGTTTTTT
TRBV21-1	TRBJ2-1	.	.	CASPTTRRGSPYNEQFF	TGTGCCAGCCCAACCACGCGACGCGGGAGTCCCTACAATGAGCAGTTCTTC
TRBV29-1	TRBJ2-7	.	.	CSVVPYGNYYEQYF	TGCAGCGTTGTCCCCTACGGGAATTACTACGAGCAGTACTTC
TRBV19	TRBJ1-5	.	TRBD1	CASRPYPGQGAQPQHF	TGTGCCAGTAGACCCTACCCGGGACAGGGGGCTCAGCCCCAGCATTTT
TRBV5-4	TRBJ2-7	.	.	CASSPGGSGTYEQYF	TGTGCCAGCAGTCCCGGGGGTAGCGGCACCTACGAGCAGTACTTC
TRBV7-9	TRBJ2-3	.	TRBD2	CASSLAAGAGTDTQYF	TGTGCCAGCAGCTTAGCAGCGGGAGCGGGCACAGATACGCAGTATTTT
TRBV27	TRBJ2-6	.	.	CASTDSRSGANVLTF	TGTGCCAGCACGGACTCTCGCTCTGGGGCCAACGTCCTGACTTTC
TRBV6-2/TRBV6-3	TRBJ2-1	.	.	CASSYGDNPYNEQFF	TGTGCCAGCAGTTACGGGGACAACCCCTACAATGAGCAGTTCTTC
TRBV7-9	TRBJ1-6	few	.	CASSFDRNNSPLHF	TGTGCCAGCAGCTTCGACAGAAATAATTCACCCCTCCACTTT
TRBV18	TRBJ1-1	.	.	CASSPVLNTEAFF	TGTGCCAGCTCACCAGTGTTGAACACTGAAGCTTTCTTT
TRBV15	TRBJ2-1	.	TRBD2	CATSRDGGGYNEQFF	TGTGCCACCAGCAGAGATGGGGGAGGGTACAATGAGCAGTTCTTC
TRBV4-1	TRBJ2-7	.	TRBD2	CASSQGPSSGRENYEQYF	TGCGCCAGCAGCCAAGGGCCCTCTAGCGGGAGGGAAAACTACGAGCAGTACTTC
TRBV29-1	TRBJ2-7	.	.	CSVREGAVEQYF	TGCAGCGTTCGGGAGGGGGCGGTTGAGCAGTACTTC
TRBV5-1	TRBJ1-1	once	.	CASSPDSFTTEAFF	TGCGCCAGCAGCCCGGACAGCTTTACCACTGAAGCTTTCTTT
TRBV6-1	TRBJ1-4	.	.	CASSEAGGGNEKLFF	TGTGCCAGCAGTGAAGCGGGCGGAGGTAATGAAAAACTGTTTTTT
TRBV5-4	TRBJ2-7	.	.	CASSLRGYEQYF	TGTGCCAGCAGCTTGCGAGGGTACGAGCAGTACTTC
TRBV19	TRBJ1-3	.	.	CASSTTTGNTIYF	TGTGCCAGTAGTACCACGACAGGAAACACCATATATTTT
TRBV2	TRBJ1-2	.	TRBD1	CASSPLLQGDGYTF	TGTGCCAGCAGTCCCCTTTTACAGGGGGATGGCTACACCTTC
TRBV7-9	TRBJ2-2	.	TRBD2	CASSLSGGPSYTGELFF	TGTGCCAGCAGCTTGTCGGGAGGGCCAAGCTACACCGGGGAGCTGTTTTTT
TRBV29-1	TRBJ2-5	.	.	CSVVQEYQETQYF	TGCAGCGTCGTTCAGGAGTACCAAGAGACCCAGTACTTC
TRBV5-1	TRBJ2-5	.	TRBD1	CASSDPQTGRETQYF	TGCGCCAGCAGTGACCCCCAGACAGGGAGAGAGACCCAGTACTTC
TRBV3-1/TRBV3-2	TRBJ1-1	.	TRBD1	CASSQTGSNTEAFF	TGTGCCAGCAGCCAGACAGGGTCGAACACTGAAGCTTTCTTT
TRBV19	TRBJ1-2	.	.	CASRREARGYTF	TGTGCCAGTAGACGGGAAGCGAGAGGCTACACCTTC